The TCR beta chain under discussion was sequenced for a study of blood T cell repertoires in COVID-19. Background on the study: Sources were T cells, B-cell-depleted T cells, or PBMCs; the material itself was cDNA or gDNA.

The method was immunoSEQ multiplex PCR; TCRdb's version includes in-frame clones alone and lacks a portion of them. The table includes some 150,000 clones, about 83% detected once. This clone appeared a few times. From germline, CDR1 is LNHNV and CDR2 YYDKDF (reference sequence). V was cut by 0 bases and J by 0 bases, with 17 bases left in between. The CDR3 extends over 18 amino acids. The J gene is TRBJ1-1, the V gene TRBV15; the D is unclear. Sequencing was performed on peripheral blood. The clonotype was recovered from a human donor in a cohort sampled during active COVID-19. CDR3 sequence: CATSRDPYFRGVNTEAFF. CDR3 sequence (DNA): TGTGCCACCAGCAGAGACCCCTATTTCCGAGGCGTGAACACTGAAGCTTTCTTT.